This T cell receptor (beta chain) came from a study of T cells after yellow fever vaccination. Study information: Fractions containing few cells were prepared with SMART-Seq v4 Ultra Low Input. Findings and caveats of the study: A large majority of primary-vaccination clones showed up again after the booster (approximately 96% CD4, 88% CD8). From the bulk population, abundant clonotypes could contaminate and appear within FACS-sorted repertoires.

As for this clonotype: What it binds is not known.

The CDR3 spans 15 residues. In germline, CDR1 is SQVTM, CDR2 ANQGSEA. Deletions cut 4 bases from V and 0 bases from J, with 14 bases between. A 5'RACE template-switching step, the method used to make TCR cDNA, added a universal primer site and UMIs. TCRdb used MiXCR to reprocess the 5' RACE reads, holding one entry per CDR3 protein. This table has hundreds of thousands of distinct CDR3 sequences, around 19% appearing once. The sample here was PBMCs, taken before the yellow fever booster vaccination. The receptor's source is a man between 18 and 35 years old who received the YFV17D yellow fever vaccine. The chain has TRBV29-1 and TRBJ2-3; maybe TRBD1 (5 bases). In DNA, the CDR3 is TGCAGCGTTGGGCGGATTAGGGGAAGCACAGATACGCAGTATTTT. Protein product: CSVGRIRGSTDTQYF.